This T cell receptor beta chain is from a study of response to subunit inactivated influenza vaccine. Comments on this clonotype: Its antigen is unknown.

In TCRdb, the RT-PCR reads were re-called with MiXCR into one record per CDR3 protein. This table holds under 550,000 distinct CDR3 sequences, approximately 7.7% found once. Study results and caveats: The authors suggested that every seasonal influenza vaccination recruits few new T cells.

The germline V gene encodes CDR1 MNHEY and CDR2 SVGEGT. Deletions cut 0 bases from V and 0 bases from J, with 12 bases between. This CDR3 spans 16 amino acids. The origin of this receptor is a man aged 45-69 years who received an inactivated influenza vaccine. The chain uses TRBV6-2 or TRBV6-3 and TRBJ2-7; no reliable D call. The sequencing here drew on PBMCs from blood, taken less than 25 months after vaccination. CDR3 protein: CASSYSRESGSYEQYF. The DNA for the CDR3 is TGTGCCAGCAGTTACTCGAGAGAATCAGGCTCCTACGAGCAGTACTTC.